In this sample, the clone carrying this TCR beta chain turned up many times. Its antigen is undetermined. TCRdb used MiXCR to reprocess the RACE reads, holding one entry per CDR3 protein. The sample shows approximately 350,000 distinct CDR3 sequences, roughly 6% of them seen only once. This record comes from a study of human T cells and chemical hapten exposure. As for the study in general: Upper back patch tests used 0.01% DPC, scored after 6 days.

Study-wide results and limits: Compared to controls, expanded TCRs made significantly more large clusters of similar CDR3s. More PT1 expanded TCRs went with higher patch test scores.

Trimming cost V 4 bases and J 6 bases, with 16 bases left between them. From germline, CDR1 is SGDLS and CDR2 YYNGEE. This CDR3 comprises 14 residues. The time point denotes: patch test 2, 6 weeks after DPC sensitization. This sample's treatment: therapeutic diphenylcyclopropenone sensitization with weekly scalp DPC. The sequences come from whole blood, collected in connection with sensitization to the hapten diphenylcyclopropenone (DPC). This chain links TRBV9 with TRBJ1-1; a possible D gene is TRBD1 (6 bases). This sequence originates from a woman aged 18-30 years with alopecia areata. Some clones in this sample may be carry-over from other donors' samples. CDR3 sequence reads: CASSPRRQGSEAFF. CDR3 DNA: TGTGCCAGCAGCCCCAGGCGGCAGGGGTCTGAAGCTTTCTTT.